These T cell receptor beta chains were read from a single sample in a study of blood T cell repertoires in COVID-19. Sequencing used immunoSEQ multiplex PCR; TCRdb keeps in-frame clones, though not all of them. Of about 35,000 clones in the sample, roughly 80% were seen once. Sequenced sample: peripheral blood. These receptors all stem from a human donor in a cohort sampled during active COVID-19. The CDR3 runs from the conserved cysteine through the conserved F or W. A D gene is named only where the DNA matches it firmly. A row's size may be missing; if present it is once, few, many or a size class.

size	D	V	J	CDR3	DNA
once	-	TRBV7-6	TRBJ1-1	CASSRDKNTEAFF	TGTGCCAGCAGCCGGGACAAGAACACTGAAGCTTTCTTT
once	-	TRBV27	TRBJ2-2	CASRRDTYTGELFF	TGTGCCAGCAGACGGGACACTTACACCGGGGAGCTGTTTTTT
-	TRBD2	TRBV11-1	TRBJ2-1	CASSLRTSSPINEQFF	TGTGCCAGCAGCCTTCGGACTAGCTCTCCCATCAATGAGCAGTTCTTC
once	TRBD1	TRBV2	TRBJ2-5	CASRRDRGRQETQYF	TGTGCCAGCAGACGGGACAGGGGGCGGCAAGAGACCCAGTACTTC
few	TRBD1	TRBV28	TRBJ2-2	CASSLLTFSGQGGFAGELFF	TGTGCCAGCAGTTTACTAACTTTCTCCGGACAGGGAGGTTTCGCCGGGGAGCTGTTTTTT
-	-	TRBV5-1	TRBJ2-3	CASTREGGRTDTQYF	TGCGCCAGCACGCGCGAGGGGGGGCGCACAGATACGCAGTATTTT
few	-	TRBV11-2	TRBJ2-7	CASSSNRELEQYF	TGTGCCAGCAGCTCCAACAGGGAACTCGAGCAGTACTTC
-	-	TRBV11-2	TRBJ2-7	CASSLRQPPYEQYF	TGTGCCAGCAGCCTCAGACAGCCGCCCTACGAGCAGTACTTC
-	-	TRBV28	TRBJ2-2	CASSLATGWLFF	TGTGCCAGCAGTCTCGCCACGGGATGGCTGTTTTTT
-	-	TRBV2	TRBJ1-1	CASRETFLNTEAFF	TGTGCCAGCAGAGAGACATTTCTGAACACTGAAGCTTTCTTT
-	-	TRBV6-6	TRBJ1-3	CASSYSFNRVGDTIYF	TGTGCCAGCAGTTACTCGTTCAACAGGGTTGGAGACACCATATATTTT
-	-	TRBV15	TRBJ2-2	CATSRVGTGELFF	TGTGCCACCAGCAGAGTCGGGACCGGGGAGCTGTTTTTT
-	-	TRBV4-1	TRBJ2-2	CASSPPTGELFF	TGCGCCAGCAGCCCTCCCACCGGGGAGCTGTTTTTT
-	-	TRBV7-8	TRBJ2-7	CASSPQGHDTSYEQYF	TGTGCCAGCAGCCCACAGGGACACGACACCTCCTACGAGCAGTACTTC
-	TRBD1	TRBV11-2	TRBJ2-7	CASSPQTGAYEQYF	TGTGCCAGCAGCCCCCAAACAGGGGCCTACGAGCAGTACTTC
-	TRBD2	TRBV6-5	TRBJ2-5	CASSRTSQETQYF	TGTGCCAGCAGTCGGACTAGCCAAGAGACCCAGTACTTC
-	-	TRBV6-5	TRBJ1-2	CASRQGTGGYTF	TGTGCCAGCAGACAGGGTACGGGGGGCTACACCTTC
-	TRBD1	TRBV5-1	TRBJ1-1	CASSLKGQPTEAFF	TGCGCCAGCAGCTTGAAGGGACAGCCCACTGAAGCTTTCTTT
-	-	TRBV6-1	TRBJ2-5	CASSEWASAQETQYF	TGTGCCAGCAGTGAATGGGCTAGCGCTCAAGAGACCCAGTACTTC
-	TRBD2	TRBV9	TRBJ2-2	CASSVDSGRPPGELFF	TGTGCCAGCAGCGTAGATAGCGGGAGGCCCCCCGGGGAGCTGTTTTTT
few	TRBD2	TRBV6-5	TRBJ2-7	CASSYSGTSGSYEQYF	TGTGCCAGCAGTTACTCCGGGACTAGCGGGTCCTACGAGCAGTACTTC
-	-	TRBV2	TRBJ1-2	CASLRDTTETGYTF	TGTGCCAGCCTTCGGGACACCACTGAAACGGGCTACACCTTC
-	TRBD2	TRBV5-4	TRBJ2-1	CASSSRTSGVQQFF	TGTGCCAGCAGCTCCCGGACTAGCGGGGTCCAGCAGTTCTTC
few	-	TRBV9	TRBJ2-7	CASSGPPSYEQYF	TGTGCCAGCAGCGGGCCACCCTCCTACGAGCAGTACTTC
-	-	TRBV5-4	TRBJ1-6	CASSLGGASYNSPLHF	TGTGCCAGCAGCTTAGGGGGGGCTTCCTATAATTCACCCCTCCACTTT
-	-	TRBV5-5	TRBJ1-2	CASSLDSYGYTF	TGTGCCAGCAGCTTGGACAGCTATGGCTACACCTTC
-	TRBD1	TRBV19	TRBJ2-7	CASSDRGQPYEQYF	TGTGCCAGTAGCGACAGGGGGCAACCCTACGAGCAGTACTTC
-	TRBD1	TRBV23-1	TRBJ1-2	CASSPPDRAYPYGYTF	TGCGCCAGCAGCCCCCCCGACAGGGCATATCCTTATGGCTACACCTTC